Included here is one T cell receptor beta chain sequence, with context. Its antigen is unknown. This specimen comes from a study of CD8+ T cells in alopecia areata. Study summary: Each day, treated patients took oral tofacitinib twice, at 5 to 10 mg per dose. It was 6 to 18 months of tofacitinib, and then there were 6 months off drug. Study-wide results and limits: Among the top 100, expanded CD8+ clones were significantly decreased by tofacitinib, as was scalp clonality.

Extracted from the samples, RNA was reverse transcribed into cDNA to serve as the sequencing template. Sequencing used immunoSEQ multiplex PCR; TCRdb keeps in-frame clones, though not all of them. The sample has around 100,000 clones, about 60% seen once; the top ten hold approximately 12%. This sample's treatment: oral pan-JAK inhibitor, 5-10 mg twice daily. Researchers gathered lesional scalp punch biopsies and peripheral blood from patients with alopecia areata. The V gene's germline CDR1 is MNHEY and CDR2 SVGAGI. With V trimmed by 5 bases and J by 3 bases, 6 bases remained unmatched. This CDR3 has 15 amino acids.

The sequences come from CD8+ T cells sorted from blood, collected at week 24, from a patient treated with tofacitinib. The sequence derives from a human donor with alopecia areata. The rearrangement joins TRBV6-5 to TRBJ2-3, with 9 bases aligning to TRBD2. The CDR3 DNA is TGTGCCAGCAGTCCCGGGACTAGCCCAACAGATACGCAGTATTTT. It specifies CASSPGTSPTDTQYF.